The entry below describes one TCR beta chain. The data stem from a study of metastatic and nonmetastatic thyroid tumors. Study context: Where malignant and benign thyroid patients were concerned, repertoires were compared across blood and tumor or nodule tissue.

The V gene lost 3 bases and the J gene lost 2 bases, with 3 bases spanning the gap. The CDR3 is made up of 12 amino acids. Germline loops: CDR1 SGHAT, CDR2 FQNNGV. Not a single patient had been given any form of treatment at any point before undergoing thyroid surgery. TCRdb recomputed clones from the PCR reads via MiXCR. The sample contains over 13,000 clones, roughly 24% of which appear only once. The chain is built from TRBV11-2 and TRBJ2-3; no firm D call. Sequenced: tumor tissue. The sequence derives from a female donor with papillary thyroid cancer or a benign thyroid nodule (not recorded which). Some clones in this sample may be carry-over from other donors' samples. The CDR3 region has the DNA TGTGCCAGCAGCTTCGCCACAGATACGCAGTATTTT. Its translation: CASSFATDTQYF. The full variable domain, completed using reference TRBV11-2 and TRBJ2-3, is EAGVAQSPRYKIIEKRQSVAFWCNPISGHATLYWYQQILGQGPKLLIQFQNNGVVDDSQLPKDRFSAERLKGVDSTLKIQPAKLEDSAVYLCASSFATDTQYFGPGTRLTVL.